The clone carrying this T cell receptor beta chain is labeled medium-sized (0.01 to 0.1%). Its specificity is unknown. The sample belongs to a study of spatial heterogeneity in lung cancer. On the study more broadly: In tumor regions TCR transcript counts correlated strongly with a matched bulk RNA-seq T cell module score.

Broader study findings: Tumors with more nonsynonymous mutations had more expanded intratumoral alpha and beta TCRs.

Each molecule of TCR cDNA was tagged with one unique molecular identifier. TCRdb re-analysed the 5' RACE reads in MiXCR, keeping a single row per CDR3 protein. The sample lists 20,000 to 25,000 distinct CDR3 sequences; less than 5% were seen once. Regarding time point: sample taken at primary tumor resection. The cohort: approximately 74 early-stage, untreated non-small cell lung cancer patients. Whole RNA from tumor, nontumor lung or frozen PBMC was sequenced unsorted. Trimming left V 6 bases short and J 3 bases short, with 27 bases between. Germline assignment: CDR1 ENHRY and CDR2 SYGVKD. The CDR3 contains 18 residues.

The sample consisted of lung tumor tissue, taken at surgery. The J gene is TRBJ2-7, the V gene TRBV10-3, with D possibly matching TRBD2 (6 bases). The sequence was obtained from a male donor with early-stage non-small cell lung cancer. The chain's CDR3 is CAISSRRRETSLVYEQYF. For the CDR3, the DNA is TGTGCCATCAGCTCCCGGCGGAGGGAGACAAGTCTGGTCTACGAGCAGTACTTC.